The 30 T cell receptor beta chains listed next were all sequenced from one sample in a study of beta chain features in type 1 diabetes. Antigens for these TCRs are unknown. Findings of the study overall: A moderate, significant TCRB CDR3 shortening appeared in type 1 diabetes across four CD4+ subsets.

Expressed TCRB transcripts were sequenced, since all the RNA that had been isolated was reverse transcribed. Produced via immunoSEQ multiplex PCR; TCRdb's table is partial and in-frame only. The table shows about 270,000 clones, with approximately 14% occurring only once. Sequences were obtained from naive CD4+ T cells from blood. These receptors were taken from a man aged 25-45 years with type 1 diabetes.

This clone came up a few times. The genes are TRBV10-3 and TRBJ1-2; 10 bases fit TRBD1. J gave up 4 bases and V 2 bases, and 4 bases lay outside the gene matches. Per germline, CDR1 ENHRY and CDR2 SYGVKD. The CDR3 consists of 15 residues. CDR3 loop: CAISEGTGEGYGYTF. In DNA, the CDR3 is TGTGCCATCAGTGAGGGGACAGGGGAAGGCTATGGCTACACCTTC.

Concerning this clone: The sample contains more than one DNA sequence encoding this CDR3. J is TRBJ1-5 and V is TRBV18; 7 positions match TRBD1. CDR3 length: 13 residues. The J segment lost 4 bases and the V segment lost 6 bases, leaving 3 bases of the junction unmatched. Germline CDR1 is KGHSH and CDR2 is LQKENI. In DNA form, the CDR3 reads TGTGCCAGCTCGCCGGGACAGAATCAGCCCCAGCATTTT. It yields the protein CASSPGQNQPQHF.

This chain connects TRBV7-8 to TRBJ2-7; 8 bases are a match to TRBD2. The ends lost 3 bases at V and 2 bases at J; junction bases unmatched: 3. The CDR3 spans 14 residues. Germline loops: CDR1 SGHVS, CDR2 FQNEAQ. The CDR3 coding sequence is TGTGCCAGCAGCTTCCCAGCGGGAGCCTACGAGCAGTACTTC. Amino acid sequence: CASSFPAGAYEQYF.

J is TRBJ2-3 and V is TRBV6-5; 8 bases map to TRBD1. CDR3 length: 15 amino acids. The V gene end was trimmed by 5 bases and the J gene end by 6 bases; junction bases not matched to a gene: 10. Germline assignment: CDR1 MNHEY and CDR2 SVGAGI. This CDR3 is CASSKGTGVIDTQYF. CDR3 nucleotides: TGTGCCAGCAGTAAAGGGACAGGCGTAATTGATACGCAGTATTTT.

The V call is TRBV19, the J call TRBJ1-5, with 8 bases aligning to TRBD1. Germline V lookup: CDR1 LNHDA, CDR2 SQIVND (reference sequence). V lost 6 bases and J lost 3; bases outside the gene matches: 7. The CDR3 covers 15 residues. The CDR3 nucleotides are TGTGCCAGTAGCACCCGGACAGGGTTCAATCAGCCCCAGCATTTT. Residues: CASSTRTGFNQPQHF.

CDR3 coding DNA: TGTGCCAGCACCAGTCCGGGACTAGATTCTTTCTACGAGCAGTACTTC. Translating gives CASTSPGLDSFYEQYF. This rearrangement joins TRBV21-1 to TRBJ2-7; TRBD2, the table's D call, was not compared with the DNA. TRBV21-1 is labeled a pseudogene. This CDR3 has 16 residues.

This clone was observed a few times. The gene calls are TRBV29-1 and TRBJ2-1; possible D gene TRBD2, 5 bases. Between the trimmed V and J ends, which lost 3 bases and 8 bases, there was a span of 14 bases. Germline-derived CDR1 and CDR2 are SQVTM and ANQGSEA. The CDR3 spans 13 residues. CDR3 coding DNA: TGCAGCGTTGAGAGAGGAGGCCAGGATGAGCAGTTCTTC. Its translation is CSVERGGQDEQFF.

The DNA for the CDR3 is TGTGCCAGCAGGCACTTGAGCGAAAAACTGTTTTTT. This codes for CASRHLSEKLFF. The chain uses TRBV6-6 and TRBJ1-4; no firm D call. This CDR3 has 12 amino acids. V gave up 6 bases and J gave up 8 bases, with 10 bases separating them. CDR1 MNHNY and CDR2 SVGAGI come from the germline V gene (reference sequence).

V and J are TRBV4-1 and TRBJ2-1, with 13 bases lining up with TRBD2. J lost 6 bases, V lost 0 bases, and 5 bases had no gene match. The CDR3 has 17 amino acids. CDR1 is MGHRA and CDR2 is YSYEKL in the germline V gene. The CDR3 loop reads CASSQDFGTSGANEQFF. The CDR3 DNA reads TGCGCCAGCAGCCAAGATTTTGGGACTAGCGGGGCCAATGAGCAGTTCTTC.

The J gene is TRBJ2-2, the V gene TRBV28, with no clear D. The CDR3 consists of 14 residues. CDR1 and CDR2 from the germline V gene are MDHEN and SYDVKM. Between the trimmed V and J ends, which lost 3 bases and 7 bases, there was a span of 12 bases. CDR3 DNA: TGTGCCAGCAGTTTGGCCAGGCAATACGGGGAGCTGTTTTTT. Its protein is CASSLARQYGELFF.

This sequence joins TRBV5-1 and TRBJ2-7, with 7 bases aligning to TRBD1. J lost 3 bases, V lost 4 bases, and 4 bases had no gene match. This CDR3 contains 13 residues. Germline CDR1 reads SGHRS; CDR2 reads YFSETQ. CDR3 sequence (DNA): TGCGCCAGCAGCACGGGACAGAACTACGAGCAGTACTTC. Its protein is CASSTGQNYEQYF.

This clone was counted between two and nine times. The V call is TRBV9, the J call TRBJ1-1, with D perhaps TRBD1 (6 bases). Trimming removed 3 bases at V and 1 base at J, with 10 bases between. The CDR3 is made up of 14 amino acids. The germline CDR1 and CDR2 sequences are SGDLS and YYNGEE. CDR3 protein: CASSGTAANTEAFF. CDR3 DNA: TGTGCCAGCAGCGGGACAGCCGCGAACACTGAAGCTTTCTTT.

J is TRBJ2-1 and V is TRBV5-1; TRBD2 matches 10 bases. Germline V gene sequence: CDR1 SGHRS, CDR2 YFSETQ. The CDR3 runs to 15 residues. Losses at the gene ends were 4 bases for V and 8 bases for J; bases not matched to a gene: 9. Here the CDR3 DNA reads TGCGCCAGCAGCGTGTCAGCGGGAGGGGACGATGAGCAGTTCTTC. Its translation is CASSVSAGGDDEQFF.

The rearrangement uses TRBV5-1 and TRBJ2-5, with D possibly TRBD2 on 6 matching bases. The CDR3 has 16 amino acids. V lost 1 base and J lost 0, with 13 bases in between. Germline lookup yields CDR1 SGHRS and CDR2 YFSETQ. The CDR3 loop reads CASSLLTGGNQETQYF. DNA of the CDR3: TGCGCCAGCAGCTTGCTTACCGGAGGGAACCAAGAGACCCAGTACTTC.

V gene TRBV15 combines with J gene TRBJ1-4, with D maybe TRBD1 (5 bases). Germline V lookup: CDR1 LNHNV, CDR2 YYDKDF (reference sequence). V was trimmed by 1 base and J by 8 bases, leaving 14 bases between them. The CDR3 sequence is 15 residues long. The CDR3 region is CATSRVAGSGEKLFF. The CDR3 nucleotides read TGTGCCACCAGCAGAGTAGCAGGGAGCGGGGAAAAACTGTTTTTT. Filled out from reference TRBV15 and TRBJ1-4, the complete variable domain reads DAMVIQNPRYQVTQFGKPVTLSCSQTLNHNVMYWYQQKSSQAPKLLFHYYDKDFNNEADTPDNFQSRRPNTSFCFLDIRSPGLGDTAMYLCATSRVAGSGEKLFFGSGTQLSVL.

In its sample, this clone was seen a few times. One end of the junction fails to match germline, which may point to a read error. The V call is TRBV7-9, the J call TRBJ2-1; 8 bases match TRBD1. Germline V lookup: CDR1 SEHNR, CDR2 FQNEAQ (reference sequence). The CDR3 has 11 amino acids. The CDR3 coding sequence is TGTGCCAGCAGTTCTCAGGGGGCTGGGATCTTC. Protein product: CASSSQGAGIF.

The J gene is TRBJ1-1, the V gene TRBV2, with a possible D match to TRBD1 (6 bases). Germline V gene data show CDR1 as SNHLY and CDR2 as FYNNEI. The CDR3 covers 11 residues. Trimming pared 6 bases from V and 4 bases from J, leaving 6 bases between. CDR3 in amino acids: CASSRGTEAFF. The CDR3 DNA is TGTGCCAGCAGCAGGGGCACTGAAGCTTTCTTT. Variable domain in full (rest from reference TRBV2 and TRBJ1-1): EPEVTQTPSHQVTQMGQEVILRCVPISNHLYFYWYRQILGQKVEFLVSFYNNEISEKSEIFDDQFSVERPDGSNFTLKIRSTKLEDSAMYFCASSRGTEAFFGQGTRLTVV.

This clone was seen more than once but under ten times. The gene calls are TRBV9 and TRBJ2-7, with 8 bases fitting TRBD2. The CDR3 runs to 15 residues. Germline assignment: CDR1 SGDLS and CDR2 YYNGEE. Trimming took 0 bases from V and 3 from J; bases not matched to a gene: 5. The CDR3 spells CASSVGTSTNYEQYF. The CDR3 DNA reads as TGTGCCAGCAGCGTAGGGACTAGCACCAACTACGAGCAGTACTTC.

This clone was observed a handful of times. The V call is TRBV5-4, the J call TRBJ2-5; D gene uncertain. The germline V and J ends were trimmed by 0 bases and 1 base, with 4 bases remaining between them. The germline gives CDR1 SGHNT, CDR2 YYREEE (reference sequence). The CDR3 runs 13 residues. CDR3 sequence reads: CASSLASQETQYF. DNA for the CDR3: TGTGCCAGCAGCTTGGCGTCCCAAGAGACCCAGTACTTC.

In this sample, this clone turned up a few times. In DNA form, the CDR3 reads TGTGCCAGCAGGGAGGGACAGGTCGTTATTCAGTACTTC. Encoded protein: CASREGQVVIQYF. This chain connects TRBV28 to TRBJ2-4; 8 nucleotides align to TRBD1. With V trimmed by 6 bases and J by 10 bases, 8 bases remained unmatched. Looked up from germline, CDR1 is MDHEN and CDR2 is SYDVKM. This CDR3 spans 13 amino acids.

This clone was detected a few times. The chain joins TRBV12-5 to TRBJ1-3; D is ambiguous. The germline CDR1 and CDR2 sequences are LGHNT and FRNRAP. V lost 7 bases and J 0 bases, leaving 7 bases between the germline ends. This CDR3 contains 13 residues. CDR3 loop: CASALSSGNTIYF. For the CDR3, the DNA is TGTGCTAGTGCTCTTTCCTCTGGAAACACCATATATTTT.

Here the CDR3 reads CASSLGPGQRIQETQYF. The CDR3 nucleotides are TGTGCCAGCAGCCTAGGACCGGGACAGAGGATCCAAGAGACCCAGTACTTC. J is TRBJ2-5 and V is TRBV5-4; 7 nucleotides align to TRBD1. Trimming removed 4 bases from V and 1 base from J; junction bases left unmatched: 13. In germline, CDR1 is SGHNT, CDR2 YYREEE (reference sequence). The CDR3 has 17 residues.

This clone was seen only a few times. This sequence joins TRBV20-1 and TRBJ2-3; D gene ambiguous. Germline CDR1 reads DFQATT; CDR2 reads SNEGSKA (reference sequence). This CDR3 comprises 11 residues. The V and J ends lost 6 bases and 5 bases respectively, with 9 bases between them. CDR3 nucleotide sequence: TGCAGTGCCCTCGAGCTAGATACGCAGTATTTT. It specifies CSALELDTQYF.

As for this clone: Other DNA sequences in this sample translate to the same CDR3. V gene TRBV9 combines with J gene TRBJ2-5; 7 bases agree with TRBD1. CDR1 is SGDLS, CDR2 YYNGEE, per germline. There are 14 residues in the CDR3. V shed 4 bases, J shed 1 base, and the junction held 4 bases outside the gene matches. CDR3 region: CASSPRQGQETQYF. The CDR3 DNA reads TGTGCCAGCAGCCCGCGACAGGGCCAAGAGACCCAGTACTTC.

The chain carries TRBV7-9 and TRBJ2-1; perhaps TRBD2 as D (5 bases). The CDR3 covers 12 residues. Trimming pared 8 bases from V and 4 bases from J, leaving 9 bases between. Germline values: CDR1 SEHNR, CDR2 FQNEAQ (reference sequence). Here the CDR3 DNA reads TGTGCCAGCGGCAGAGGGTACAATGAGCAGTTCTTC. It translates to CASGRGYNEQFF.

This clone was recorded many times. A junction boundary mismatches the germline segment, possibly from a read error. CDR3 nucleotide sequence: TGCAGCGTCCAAAGCGGGAGCCGGATCTTC. It is translated as CSVQSGSRIF. The V gene is TRBV29-1, the J gene TRBJ2-1; TRBD2 matches 8 bases. Germline CDR1 SQVTM, CDR2 ANQGSEA. The CDR3 loop spans 10 amino acids.

The J gene is TRBJ1-5, the V gene TRBV19, with D perhaps matching TRBD1 (5 bases). This CDR3 contains 15 residues. V was clipped by 8 bases and J by 2 bases, with 16 bases between them. The germline V gene encodes CDR1 LNHDA and CDR2 SQIVND (reference sequence). CDR3 coding DNA: TGTGCCAGTGCGGGCCCTCCGGGGGGCAATCAGCCCCAGCATTTT. Amino acids: CASAGPPGGNQPQHF.

This clone was seen a few times. The genes are TRBV19 and TRBJ2-1, with 9 bases matching TRBD2. This CDR3 has 15 amino acids. Trimming removed 6 bases from V and 7 bases from J; junction bases left unmatched: 10. The germline gives CDR1 LNHDA, CDR2 SQIVND (reference sequence). CDR3 DNA sequence: TGTGCCAGTAGGAAACCGGGACTAGCCCTGAATGAGCAGTTCTTC. Amino acids: CASRKPGLALNEQFF. Full variable domain (outside the CDR3, taken from reference TRBV19 and TRBJ2-1): DGGITQSPKYLFRKEGQNVTLSCEQNLNHDAMYWYRQDPGQGLRLIYYSQIVNDFQKGDIAEGYSVSREKKESFPLTVTSAQKNPTAFYLCASRKPGLALNEQFFGPGTRLTVL.

The V and J genes are TRBV13 and TRBJ2-1; maybe TRBD1 (6 bases). V was pared by 5 bases and J by 7 bases, with 15 bases between. Germline CDR1 and CDR2: PRHDT and FYEKMQ (reference sequence). This CDR3 comprises 14 residues. The CDR3 protein is CASSNRDSRNEQFF. Written as DNA, the CDR3 is TGTGCCAGCAGCAACAGGGATAGCAGGAATGAGCAGTTCTTC. Full variable domain (missing parts from reference TRBV13 and TRBJ2-1): AAGVIQSPRHLIKEKRETATLKCYPIPRHDTVYWYQQGPGQDPQFLISFYEKMQSDKGSIPDRFSAQQFSDYHSELNMSSLELGDSALYFCASSNRDSRNEQFFGPGTRLTVL.

The chain carries TRBV5-1 and TRBJ2-1, with 7 bases identical to TRBD2. From germline, CDR1 is SGHRS and CDR2 YFSETQ. The CDR3 has 14 residues. V lost 4 bases to trimming and J lost 6 bases; unmatched junction nucleotides: 7. CDR3 DNA: TGCGCCAGCAGCATCTCAACGGGAGGCAATGAGCAGTTCTTC. As protein: CASSISTGGNEQFF. The whole variable domain, remainder taken from reference TRBV5-1 and TRBJ2-1, is KAGVTQTPRYLIKTRGQQVTLSCSPISGHRSVSWYQQTPGQGLQFLFEYFSETQRNKGNFPGRFSGRQFSNSRSEMNVSTLELGDSALYLCASSISTGGNEQFFGPGTRLTVL.